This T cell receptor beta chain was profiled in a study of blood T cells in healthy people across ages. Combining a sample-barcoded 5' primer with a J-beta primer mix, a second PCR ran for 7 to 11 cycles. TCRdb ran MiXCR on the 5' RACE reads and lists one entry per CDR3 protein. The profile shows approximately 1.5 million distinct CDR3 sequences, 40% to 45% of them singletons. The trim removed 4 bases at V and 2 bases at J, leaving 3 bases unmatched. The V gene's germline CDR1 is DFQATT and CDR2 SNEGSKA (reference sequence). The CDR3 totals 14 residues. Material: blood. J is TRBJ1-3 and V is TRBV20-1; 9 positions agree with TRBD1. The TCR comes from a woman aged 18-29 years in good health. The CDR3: CSAKDRGTGNTIYF. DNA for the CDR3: TGCAGTGCTAAGGACAGGGGAACTGGAAACACCATATATTTT.